Listed below are T cell receptor beta chains from one sample, sequenced in a study of blood T cell repertoires in COVID-19. Clones were sequenced by immunoSEQ multiplex PCR, and TCRdb holds only the in-frame ones, with some missing. The sample contains 200,000 to 300,000 clones, about 80% of which appear only once. Sequenced sample: peripheral blood. Receptors originate from a man older than 75 with acute or convalescent COVID-19. The CDR3 runs from the conserved cysteine through the conserved F or W. Fields, in order: D gene, J gene, clone size, V gene, CDR3 protein, CDR3 DNA. D genes are given only for firm matches. The listing skips clone size in some rows; elsewhere it reads once, few, many or a size class.

d_call: TRBD1
j_call: TRBJ1-6
clone_size: .
v_call: TRBV5-4
cdr3_aa: CASSLFDRGPGDSPLHF
cdr3_nt: TGTGCCAGCAGCTTGTTCGACAGGGGCCCGGGGGATTCACCCCTCCACTTT

d_call: .
j_call: TRBJ1-2
clone_size: .
v_call: TRBV7-8
cdr3_aa: CASSLEPRPGGYTF
cdr3_nt: TGTGCCAGCAGCTTAGAACCGAGGCCGGGGGGCTACACCTTC

d_call: TRBD1
j_call: TRBJ2-2
clone_size: .
v_call: TRBV15
cdr3_aa: CATTLNPRDREETGELFF
cdr3_nt: TGTGCCACCACGCTAAACCCCCGGGACAGGGAGGAAACCGGGGAGCTGTTTTTT

d_call: TRBD2
j_call: TRBJ2-7
clone_size: .
v_call: TRBV30
cdr3_aa: CAWSRLAGLYEQYF
cdr3_nt: TGTGCCTGGAGTCGGCTAGCGGGGCTCTACGAGCAGTACTTC

d_call: TRBD2
j_call: TRBJ2-1
clone_size: .
v_call: TRBV6-5
cdr3_aa: CASRPGVAGGEEFF
cdr3_nt: TGTGCCAGCAGACCCGGGGTAGCGGGAGGTGAAGAGTTCTTC

d_call: TRBD2
j_call: TRBJ2-7
clone_size: .
v_call: TRBV4-2
cdr3_aa: CASSPVSGIDEQYF
cdr3_nt: TGTGCCAGCAGCCCGGTTAGCGGGATCGACGAGCAGTACTTC

d_call: .
j_call: TRBJ2-7
clone_size: once
v_call: TRBV11-2
cdr3_aa: CASSLTRGAGGEQYF
cdr3_nt: TGTGCCAGCAGCTTGACCAGGGGGGCAGGGGGCGAGCAGTACTTC

d_call: TRBD1
j_call: TRBJ1-2
clone_size: .
v_call: TRBV18
cdr3_aa: CASSRIPRDSHYGYTF
cdr3_nt: TGTGCCAGCTCCCGAATACCCCGGGACAGTCACTATGGCTACACCTTC

d_call: TRBD2
j_call: TRBJ2-1
clone_size: .
v_call: TRBV7-8
cdr3_aa: CASSLAFKTSGDWNEQFF
cdr3_nt: TGTGCCAGCAGCTTAGCCTTTAAGACTAGCGGCGACTGGAATGAGCAGTTCTTC

d_call: .
j_call: TRBJ2-2
clone_size: .
v_call: TRBV6-4
cdr3_aa: CASSRSNTGELFF
cdr3_nt: TGTGCCAGCAGTAGGAGTAACACCGGGGAGCTGTTTTTT

d_call: .
j_call: TRBJ2-1
clone_size: .
v_call: TRBV5-1
cdr3_aa: CASSTGFIDEQFF
cdr3_nt: TGCGCCAGCAGCACAGGATTCATTGATGAGCAGTTCTTC

d_call: .
j_call: TRBJ1-1
clone_size: once
v_call: TRBV2
cdr3_aa: CASEEFAEAFF
cdr3_nt: TGTGCCAGCGAGGAGTTTGCTGAAGCTTTCTTT

d_call: TRBD2
j_call: TRBJ2-3
clone_size: .
v_call: TRBV7-2
cdr3_aa: CASSPGTSPDTQYF
cdr3_nt: TGTGCCAGCAGCCCAGGGACTAGCCCAGATACGCAGTATTTT

d_call: .
j_call: TRBJ2-2
clone_size: .
v_call: TRBV5-6
cdr3_aa: CASSLLYTGELFF
cdr3_nt: TGTGCCAGCAGCTTACTTTACACCGGGGAGCTGTTTTTT

d_call: .
j_call: TRBJ2-7
clone_size: .
v_call: TRBV12-3/TRBV12-4
cdr3_aa: CASGRAATYEQYF
cdr3_nt: TGTGCCAGCGGGAGAGCCGCTACCTACGAGCAGTACTTC

d_call: TRBD1
j_call: TRBJ1-1
clone_size: few
v_call: TRBV3-1/TRBV3-2
cdr3_aa: CASSQVGGRTEAFF
cdr3_nt: TGTGCCAGCAGCCAAGTAGGGGGCCGGACTGAAGCTTTCTTT

d_call: .
j_call: TRBJ2-6
clone_size: .
v_call: TRBV5-1
cdr3_aa: CASSLWGNSGANVLTF
cdr3_nt: TGCGCCAGCAGCTTGTGGGGCAACTCTGGGGCCAACGTCCTGACTTTC

d_call: .
j_call: TRBJ1-2
clone_size: .
v_call: TRBV5-1
cdr3_aa: CASSSQSGKANYGYTF
cdr3_nt: TGCGCCAGCAGCTCACAGTCAGGGAAAGCTAACTATGGCTACACCTTC

d_call: .
j_call: TRBJ1-4
clone_size: .
v_call: TRBV6-1
cdr3_aa: CASSDEGGQGKLFF
cdr3_nt: TGTGCCAGCAGTGACGAGGGGGGGCAGGGGAAACTGTTTTTT

d_call: TRBD2
j_call: TRBJ2-7
clone_size: .
v_call: TRBV6-5
cdr3_aa: CASSYTSGTGEQYF
cdr3_nt: TGTGCCAGCAGTTATACTAGCGGGACGGGCGAGCAGTACTTC

d_call: TRBD1
j_call: TRBJ1-1
clone_size: .
v_call: TRBV18
cdr3_aa: CASSPADRPVGNTEAFF
cdr3_nt: TGTGCCAGCTCACCCGCGGACAGGCCCGTGGGGAACACTGAAGCTTTCTTT

d_call: .
j_call: TRBJ2-2
clone_size: .
v_call: TRBV27
cdr3_aa: CASSLKYRQNTGELFF
cdr3_nt: TGTGCCAGCAGTTTAAAGTACAGGCAGAACACCGGGGAGCTGTTTTTT

d_call: .
j_call: TRBJ1-1
clone_size: .
v_call: TRBV4-1
cdr3_aa: CASSQDRFTEAFF
cdr3_nt: TGCGCCAGCAGCCAAGACCGGTTCACTGAAGCTTTCTTT

d_call: TRBD1
j_call: TRBJ1-1
clone_size: few
v_call: TRBV5-4
cdr3_aa: CASSVRDRMNTEAFF
cdr3_nt: TGTGCCAGCAGCGTACGGGACAGGATGAACACTGAAGCTTTCTTT

d_call: TRBD1
j_call: TRBJ1-2
clone_size: .
v_call: TRBV5-4
cdr3_aa: CASSVQGPRYGYTF
cdr3_nt: TGTGCCAGCAGCGTACAGGGGCCCAGATATGGCTACACCTTC

d_call: .
j_call: TRBJ2-2
clone_size: .
v_call: TRBV9
cdr3_aa: CASSVGGDNTGELFF
cdr3_nt: TGTGCCAGCAGCGTAGGGGGGGACAACACCGGGGAGCTGTTTTTT

d_call: TRBD2
j_call: TRBJ2-1
clone_size: .
v_call: TRBV4-1
cdr3_aa: CASSQGGTTQFF
cdr3_nt: TGCGCCAGCAGCCAGGGAGGGACTACGCAGTTCTTC

d_call: .
j_call: TRBJ1-2
clone_size: few
v_call: TRBV9
cdr3_aa: CASSVGGSSPTYGYTF
cdr3_nt: TGTGCCAGCAGCGTAGGAGGCTCTAGCCCGACTTATGGCTACACCTTC

d_call: TRBD1
j_call: TRBJ2-5
clone_size: .
v_call: TRBV19
cdr3_aa: CASSTDRGQETQYF
cdr3_nt: TGTGCCAGTAGTACGGACAGGGGCCAAGAGACCCAGTACTTC

d_call: TRBD1
j_call: TRBJ1-6
clone_size: .
v_call: TRBV6-1
cdr3_aa: CASSEAGRGRSPLHF
cdr3_nt: TGTGCCAGCAGTGAAGCAGGCAGGGGGCGTTCACCCCTCCACTTT

d_call: .
j_call: TRBJ1-1
clone_size: .
v_call: TRBV6-1
cdr3_aa: CASSESAADLGTEAFF
cdr3_nt: TGTGCCAGCAGTGAATCTGCAGCAGACCTAGGCACTGAAGCTTTCTTT

d_call: .
j_call: TRBJ1-4
clone_size: .
v_call: TRBV29-1
cdr3_aa: CSVAVQGINEKLFF
cdr3_nt: TGCAGCGTGGCGGTCCAGGGGATTAATGAAAAACTGTTTTTT

d_call: TRBD1
j_call: TRBJ2-7
clone_size: .
v_call: TRBV20-1
cdr3_aa: CSARTGREQYF
cdr3_nt: TGCAGTGCCCGGACAGGGAGAGAGCAGTACTTC

d_call: .
j_call: TRBJ1-5
clone_size: once
v_call: TRBV18
cdr3_aa: CASSPISGGYGNQPQHF
cdr3_nt: TGTGCCAGCTCACCAATATCGGGGGGATATGGCAATCAGCCCCAGCATTTT

d_call: .
j_call: TRBJ2-7
clone_size: .
v_call: TRBV5-1
cdr3_aa: CASSRTGVSYEQYF
cdr3_nt: TGCGCCAGCAGCAGAACAGGCGTAAGCTACGAGCAGTACTTC

d_call: .
j_call: TRBJ2-2
clone_size: .
v_call: TRBV7-7
cdr3_aa: CASSLANTANTGELFF
cdr3_nt: TGTGCCAGCAGCTTAGCGAACACCGCGAACACCGGGGAGCTGTTTTTT

d_call: .
j_call: TRBJ1-5
clone_size: .
v_call: TRBV7-9
cdr3_aa: CASSLGTGGNQPQHF
cdr3_nt: TGTGCCAGCAGCTTAGGGACTGGTGGCAATCAGCCCCAGCATTTT

d_call: .
j_call: TRBJ1-2
clone_size: .
v_call: TRBV18
cdr3_aa: CASSPGRWQSNYGYTF
cdr3_nt: TGTGCCAGCTCACCAGGGCGTTGGCAGTCTAACTATGGCTACACCTTC

d_call: .
j_call: TRBJ2-3
clone_size: .
v_call: TRBV2
cdr3_aa: CASRTLGQSTDTQYF
cdr3_nt: TGTGCCAGCAGAACCCTCGGACAGTCCACAGATACGCAGTATTTT

d_call: .
j_call: TRBJ2-1
clone_size: .
v_call: TRBV6-5
cdr3_aa: CASSPRQAVYNEQFF
cdr3_nt: TGTGCCAGCAGTCCCCGACAGGCCGTTTACAATGAGCAGTTCTTC